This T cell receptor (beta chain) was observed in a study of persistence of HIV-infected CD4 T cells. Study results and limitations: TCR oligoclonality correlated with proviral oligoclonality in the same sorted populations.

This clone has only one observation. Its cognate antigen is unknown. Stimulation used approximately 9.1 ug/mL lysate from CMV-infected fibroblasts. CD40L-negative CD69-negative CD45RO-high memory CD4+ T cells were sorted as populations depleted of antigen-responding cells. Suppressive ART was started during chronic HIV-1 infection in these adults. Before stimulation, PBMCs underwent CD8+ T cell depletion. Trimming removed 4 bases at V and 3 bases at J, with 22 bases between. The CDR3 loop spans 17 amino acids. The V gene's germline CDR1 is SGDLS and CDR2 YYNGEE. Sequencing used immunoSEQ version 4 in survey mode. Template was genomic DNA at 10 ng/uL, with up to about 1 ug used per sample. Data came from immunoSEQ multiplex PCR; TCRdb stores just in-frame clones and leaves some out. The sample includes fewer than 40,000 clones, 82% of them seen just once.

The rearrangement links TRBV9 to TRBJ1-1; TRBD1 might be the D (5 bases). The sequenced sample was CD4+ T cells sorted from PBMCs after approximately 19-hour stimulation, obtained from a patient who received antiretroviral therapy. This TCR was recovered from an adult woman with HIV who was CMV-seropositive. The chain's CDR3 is CASSPRQGHLGDTEAFF. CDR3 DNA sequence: TGTGCCAGCAGCCCCCGGCAGGGTCATCTTGGGGACACTGAAGCTTTCTTT.